This entry is about one T cell receptor (beta chain). Its target is not known. The length of the CDR3 is 12 residues. V lost 4 bases and J 6 bases, leaving 11 bases between the germline ends. Germline V gives CDR1 SGDLS, CDR2 YYNGEE. The sample is drawn from a study of cytomegalovirus exposure and HLA in healthy donors. Findings and caveats of the study: It was 164 TCR beta chains that were listed as cytomegalovirus-associated. In vitro checks showed that three CMV-associated chains really do target CMV antigens.

Only in-frame clones appear in the TCRdb table, and some are missing; sequencing was by immunoSEQ multiplex PCR. The table lists more than 300,000 clones, about nine tenths of them singletons. The V and J genes are TRBV9 and TRBJ2-7, with D uncertain. Sequenced material: PBMCs. The receptor's source is a young woman in good health and CMV-seronegative. CDR3 loop: CASSSPAGEQYF. The CDR3, as DNA: TGTGCCAGCAGCTCCCCCGCAGGCGAGCAGTACTTC. Full variable domain (rest looked up from reference TRBV9 and TRBJ2-7): DSGVTQTPKHLITATGQRVTLRCSPRSGDLSVYWYQQSLDQGLQFLIQYYNGEERAKGNILERFSAQQFPDLHSELNLSSLELGDSALYFCASSSPAGEQYFGPGTRLTVT.